This T cell receptor beta chain was identified in a study of blood T cell repertoires in COVID-19. Turning to the study itself: In each case, the material was cDNA or gDNA derived from T cells, B-cell-depleted T cells, or PBMCs.

The germline gives CDR1 GTSNPN, CDR2 SVGIG (reference sequence). V was cut by 0 bases and J by 0 bases, with 12 bases left in between. This CDR3 region has 16 residues. As processed by the authors: The assay estimated nucleated cells by amplifying reference gene primers. Sequenced by immunoSEQ multiplex PCR; TCRdb stores in-frame clones only, minus some. The V and J calls and clone size are taken from that table; D and trimming were inferred from the DNA. The repertoire holds 90,000 to 150,000 clones, with 85% as singletons. The J gene is TRBJ1-3, the V gene TRBV30; D is undetermined. Input material: peripheral blood. This TCR derives from an older man with acute or convalescent COVID-19. The CDR3 nucleotides are TGTGCCTGGAGTGTACGACGGGTACACTCTGGAAACACCATATATTTT. This encodes CAWSVRRVHSGNTIYF.